What follows are 30 T cell receptor beta chains derived from one specimen sequenced in a study of shared clonotypes between healthy human individuals. Libraries were prepared by immunoSEQ multiplex PCR; TCRdb keeps only in-frame clonotypes and omits some of them. The sample holds about 980,000 clones, 70% to 85% seen once. Input material: memory CD4+ T cells sorted from blood. Subset noted: CD45RA-negative fraction. The origin of the receptors is a man aged 18 to 30 in good health.

The chain joins TRBV6-1 to TRBJ2-1, with 9 bases lining up with TRBD2. V lost 2 bases and J lost 8; bases outside the gene matches: 4. This CDR3 has 14 amino acids. Germline V gene sequence: CDR1 MNHNS, CDR2 SASEGT. CDR3 protein: CASSEQRGADEQFF. The CDR3 coding sequence is TGTGCCAGCAGTGAACAGCGGGGGGCAGATGAGCAGTTCTTC.

This clone has more than one count but fewer than ten. This CDR3 is also generated by other DNA sequences in the sample. The J gene is TRBJ1-5, the V gene TRBV19; no clear D. CDR3 length equals 13 residues. Trimming pared 6 bases from V and 0 bases from J, leaving 6 bases between. Germline values: CDR1 LNHDA, CDR2 SQIVND (reference sequence). The CDR3 coding sequence is TGTGCCAGTAGCGCATATAGCAATCAGCCCCAGCATTTT. Encoded protein: CASSAYSNQPQHF.

The rearrangement joins TRBV4-1 to TRBJ2-3; TRBD2 agrees at 8 bases. The CDR3 covers 15 residues. Germline CDR1 and CDR2: MGHRA and YSYEKL. Trimming took 1 base from V and 3 from J; bases not matched to a gene: 3. The DNA of the CDR3 is TGCGCCAGCAGCCAAGGACGGGGGGGTACAGATACGCAGTATTTT. This gives the protein CASSQGRGGTDTQYF.

This chain uses TRBV2 with TRBJ2-2; TRBD2 matches 10 bases. This CDR3 has 15 amino acids. Germline V gene sequence: CDR1 SNHLY, CDR2 FYNNEI. Trimming took 7 bases from V and 4 from J; bases not matched to a gene: 6. The CDR3 loop is CASIRTSGVTGELFF. For the CDR3, the DNA is TGTGCCAGCATTCGGACTAGCGGAGTCACCGGGGAGCTGTTTTTT.

This clone was observed a handful of times. This sequence joins TRBV18 and TRBJ1-1; D might be TRBD1 (5 bases). Germline values: CDR1 KGHSH, CDR2 LQKENI. The CDR3 extends over 15 amino acids. The ends were cut back, 3 bases at V and 1 base at J, with 12 bases in the middle. The DNA of the CDR3 is TGTGCCAGCTCACCCATGAGCGGACAGAACACTGAAGCTTTCTTT. Residues: CASSPMSGQNTEAFF.

This rearrangement joins TRBV6-4 to TRBJ2-2; D not resolved. This CDR3 spans 14 amino acids. CDR1 and CDR2 from the germline V gene are MRHNA and SNTAGT. V was cut by 6 bases and J by 0 bases, with 8 bases left in between. The CDR3 nucleotides read TGTGCCAGCAGCTTGCTCGCGAACACCGGGGAGCTGTTTTTT. Translating gives CASSLLANTGELFF.

The chain couples TRBV14 to TRBJ1-2, with D perhaps TRBD1 (6 bases). The CDR3 totals 15 residues. V was pared by 4 bases and J by 5 bases, with 17 bases between. CDR1 is SGHDN and CDR2 is FVKESK in the germline V gene. CDR3 nucleotides: TGTGCCAGCAGCCCGGAGCTCGGGGGCTTGTATGGCTACACCTTC. Protein: CASSPELGGLYGYTF.

The chain recombines TRBV30 with TRBJ1-5, with unresolved D. CDR3 length: 15 amino acids. V shed 2 bases and J shed 2 bases, with 13 bases lying between them. In germline, CDR1 is GTSNPN, CDR2 SVGIG (reference sequence). The CDR3 here is CAWSTNGVGNQPQHF. The CDR3 DNA sequence: TGTGCCTGGAGTACGAATGGGGTGGGCAATCAGCCCCAGCATTTT.

Only one count was recorded for this clone. V is TRBV23-1 and J is TRBJ2-7, with TRBD1 as a possible D gene (5 bases). TRBV23-1 is flagged as an ORF with uncertain function. Trimming shortened V by 9 bases and J by 6 bases, and 15 bases separated the two germline ends. The CDR3 runs to 12 residues. The CDR3 DNA reads TGCGCCAGGATCGGGCAGGGTGGCGAGCAGTACTTC. Its translation: CARIGQGGEQYF.

In this sample, this clone turned up a few times. The V call is TRBV18, the J call TRBJ1-1, with TRBD1 identical over 8 bases. The V gene's germline CDR1 is KGHSH and CDR2 LQKENI. V was pared by 3 bases and J by 4 bases, with 7 bases of the junction left unmatched. This CDR3 contains 15 residues. CDR3 region: CASSPQQGGGTEAFF. CDR3 bases: TGTGCCAGCTCACCTCAACAGGGGGGAGGCACTGAAGCTTTCTTT.

The chain combines TRBV4-3 with TRBJ2-7, with a possible D match to TRBD2 (6 bases). The CDR3 sequence is 16 residues long. V was cut by 0 bases and J by 2 bases, with 14 bases left in between. Germline V CDR1 and CDR2: LGHNA, YSLEER. The CDR3 coding sequence is TGCGCCAGCAGCCAAGATGTCGCTGGAGGGGCCTACGAGCAGTACTTC. Protein product: CASSQDVAGGAYEQYF.

The chain joins TRBV2 to TRBJ1-6, with D possibly matching TRBD1 (5 bases). Trimming took off 7 bases at V and 7 bases at J, with 14 bases between the two ends. Germline-derived CDR1 and CDR2 are SNHLY and FYNNEI. The CDR3 spans 14 residues. The CDR3 loop reads CASNKGALNSPLHF. The CDR3 bases are TGTGCCAGCAATAAAGGGGCCCTGAATTCACCCCTCCACTTT.

The gene calls are TRBV15 and TRBJ2-7, with D uncertain. Trimming pared 0 bases from V and 6 bases from J, leaving 15 bases between. CDR1 and CDR2 from the germline V gene are LNHNV and YYDKDF (reference sequence). There are 15 residues in the CDR3. For the CDR3, the DNA is TGTGCCACCAGCAGAGATAAAAGATTAGGGATCGAGCAGTACTTC. This encodes CATSRDKRLGIEQYF. Full variable domain (remainder filled in from reference TRBV15 and TRBJ2-7): DAMVIQNPRYQVTQFGKPVTLSCSQTLNHNVMYWYQQKSSQAPKLLFHYYDKDFNNEADTPDNFQSRRPNTSFCFLDIRSPGLGDTAMYLCATSRDKRLGIEQYFGPGTRLTVT.

The chain couples TRBV5-1 to TRBJ2-3; tentatively, D is TRBD2 (6 bases). The CDR3 has 14 residues. Germline-derived CDR1 and CDR2 are SGHRS and YFSETQ. V lost 4 bases and J 2 bases, leaving 11 bases between the germline ends. The CDR3 DNA reads as TGCGCCAGCAGCGGGCGGGATCCCACAGATACGCAGTATTTT. It specifies CASSGRDPTDTQYF.

As DNA, the CDR3 is TGCGCCAGCAGCCAAGACCAGCTAGCGGGAGGGCGCGAGCAGTACTTC. Its protein product is CASSQDQLAGGREQYF. The chain is built from TRBV4-1 and TRBJ2-7; the match to TRBD2 covers 12 bases. J lost 6 bases, V lost 0 bases, and 6 bases had no gene match. This CDR3 has 16 residues. Looked up from germline, CDR1 is MGHRA and CDR2 is YSYEKL.

This chain links TRBV11-2 with TRBJ2-5; D possibly matches TRBD1 or TRBD2 (5 bases each). The CDR3 runs to 13 residues. Germline CDR1 reads SGHAT; CDR2 reads FQNNGV. V lost 6 bases, J lost 5 bases, and 13 bases lay in between. The CDR3 protein is CASRQIGGETQYF. CDR3 sequence (DNA): TGTGCCAGCAGACAAATTGGGGGTGAGACCCAGTACTTC.

As for this clone: Other DNA sequences of this sample code for an identical CDR3. The chain employs TRBV5-1 and TRBJ2-2; no definite D call. With 2 bases removed from V and 3 bases from J, the gap between germline ends came to 5 bases. Germline V gives CDR1 SGHRS, CDR2 YFSETQ. The length of the CDR3 is 13 residues. The CDR3, as DNA: TGCGCCAGCAGCTTACGAGACACCGGGGAGCTGTTTTTT. It is translated as CASSLRDTGELFF.

The V and J genes are TRBV7-9 and TRBJ1-6; possibly TRBD1 for D (5 bases). The CDR3 is 14 amino acids. The germline gives CDR1 SEHNR, CDR2 FQNEAQ (reference sequence). V shed 1 base and J shed 6 bases, with 7 bases lying between them. The CDR3 loop reads CASSLGQPNSPLHF. The CDR3 DNA follows: TGTGCCAGCAGCTTAGGACAGCCTAATTCACCCCTCCACTTT.

The chain uses TRBV10-3 and TRBJ2-7; 7 bases match TRBD2. This CDR3 is built from 13 residues. Trimming cost V 6 bases and J 4 bases; bases outside gene matches: 6. Germline V gene sequence: CDR1 ENHRY, CDR2 SYGVKD. CDR3 amino acids: CAIRPGREYEQYF. Written as DNA, the CDR3 is TGTGCCATCAGGCCAGGGAGGGAGTACGAGCAGTACTTC.

The chain uses TRBV6-6 and TRBJ1-1; D is undetermined. Trimming stripped 6 bases from V and 5 bases from J, with 16 bases between. Germline V gene lookup returns CDR1 MNHNY and CDR2 SVGAGI (reference sequence). This CDR3 region has 14 residues. In DNA, the CDR3 is TGTGCCAGCAGCCCCATCGGGGTTTCGACTGAAGCTTTCTTT. Its translation: CASSPIGVSTEAFF.

This CDR3 reads CASSPSQHEQFF. CDR3 in DNA: TGTGCCAGCTCCCCTTCGCAGCATGAGCAGTTCTTC. The rearrangement links TRBV18 to TRBJ2-1; D is unresolved. The CDR3 has 12 residues. V lost 6 bases, J lost 8 bases, and 11 bases lay in between. Germline-derived CDR1 and CDR2 are KGHSH and LQKENI. Full variable domain (remainder filled in from reference TRBV18 and TRBJ2-1): NAGVMQNPRHLVRRRGQEARLRCSPMKGHSHVYWYRQLPEEGLKFMVYLQKENIIDESGMPKERFSAEFPKEGPSILRIQQVVRGDSAAYFCASSPSQHEQFFGPGTRLTVL.

The V call is TRBV7-8, the J call TRBJ2-7; D remains ambiguous. CDR1 is SGHVS, CDR2 FQNEAQ, per germline. CDR3 length: 13 amino acids. V dropped 6 bases and J dropped 9 bases, with 18 bases sitting between them. CDR3 coding DNA: TGTGCCAGCAGTACCGACTGGGAATTCGGGCAGTACTTC. It specifies CASSTDWEFGQYF.

This chain uses TRBV5-1 with TRBJ2-5; tentative D call: TRBD1 (7 bases). The germline V gene encodes CDR1 SGHRS and CDR2 YFSETQ. V was trimmed by 5 bases and J by 3 bases, leaving 14 bases between them. This CDR3 is 14 amino acids long. The CDR3 here is CASSSGGGEETQYF. The CDR3 nucleotides are TGCGCCAGCAGTTCAGGAGGGGGCGAAGAGACCCAGTACTTC.

V usage is TRBV4-1 and J usage is TRBJ2-5; TRBD1 matches 10 bases. Germline CDR1 MGHRA, CDR2 YSYEKL. The CDR3 spans 15 residues. The V gene end was trimmed by 4 bases and the J gene end by 2 bases; junction bases not matched to a gene: 4. The CDR3: CASSPGQGRQETQYF. The CDR3 region has the DNA TGCGCCAGCAGCCCGGGACAGGGGAGACAAGAGACCCAGTACTTC.

The CDR3 loop reads CASSLGPGSYNEQFF. The CDR3 DNA is TGCGCCAGCAGCTTGGGGCCAGGCTCCTACAATGAGCAGTTCTTC. J is TRBJ2-1 and V is TRBV5-1; unclear D gene. This CDR3 is built from 15 residues. Per the germline V gene, CDR1 is SGHRS and CDR2 is YFSETQ. Trimming cost V 0 bases and J 0 bases, with 7 bases left between them.

The chain recombines TRBV5-6 with TRBJ2-5, with a possible D match to TRBD1 (6 bases). V lost 1 base and J 4 bases, leaving 11 bases between the germline ends. There are 14 residues in the CDR3. Germline V CDR1 and CDR2: SGHDT, YYEEEE. CDR3 sequence: CASSLRQAAETQYF. The CDR3 DNA sequence: TGTGCCAGCAGCTTGCGACAGGCCGCAGAGACCCAGTACTTC.

The V and J genes are TRBV2 and TRBJ2-3; no reliable D call. The germline V gene has CDR1 SNHLY and CDR2 FYNNEI. Deletions cut 3 bases from V and 1 base from J, with 11 bases between. The CDR3 is 15 residues long. The CDR3 DNA is TGTGCCAGCAGTGATTTGGCTTTGGGCACAGATACGCAGTATTTT. This translates into CASSDLALGTDTQYF.

This sequence joins TRBV9 and TRBJ2-4; 7 nucleotides align to TRBD1. Germline V lookup: CDR1 SGDLS, CDR2 YYNGEE. The CDR3 contains 15 residues. V gave up 0 bases and J gave up 2 bases; unmatched junction bases: 2. This chain's CDR3 is CASSVEGAPKNIQYF. The CDR3 DNA sequence: TGTGCCAGCAGCGTAGAGGGGGCCCCCAAAAACATTCAGTACTTC.

This clone is a singleton in its sample. The V gene is TRBV6-1, the J gene TRBJ2-3; 8 bases match TRBD2. Per the germline V gene, CDR1 is MNHNS and CDR2 is SASEGT. Trimming cost V 2 bases and J 1 base; bases outside gene matches: 17. This CDR3 comprises 20 residues. CDR3 bases: TGTGCCAGCAGTGAATTCGTACCCAGCGGGAGCTCGGGAGGCACAGATACGCAGTATTTT. Translated, it gives CASSEFVPSGSSGGTDTQYF.

This clone was seen a few times. The genes are TRBV9 and TRBJ2-1, with TRBD2 matching over 8 bases. Per the germline V gene, CDR1 is SGDLS and CDR2 is YYNGEE. The CDR3 consists of 14 residues. J was trimmed by 6 bases and V by 3 bases; bases with no gene match: 5. CDR3 region: CASSETGTSNEQFF. CDR3 DNA sequence: TGTGCCAGCAGCGAGACCGGGACTAGCAATGAGCAGTTCTTC.